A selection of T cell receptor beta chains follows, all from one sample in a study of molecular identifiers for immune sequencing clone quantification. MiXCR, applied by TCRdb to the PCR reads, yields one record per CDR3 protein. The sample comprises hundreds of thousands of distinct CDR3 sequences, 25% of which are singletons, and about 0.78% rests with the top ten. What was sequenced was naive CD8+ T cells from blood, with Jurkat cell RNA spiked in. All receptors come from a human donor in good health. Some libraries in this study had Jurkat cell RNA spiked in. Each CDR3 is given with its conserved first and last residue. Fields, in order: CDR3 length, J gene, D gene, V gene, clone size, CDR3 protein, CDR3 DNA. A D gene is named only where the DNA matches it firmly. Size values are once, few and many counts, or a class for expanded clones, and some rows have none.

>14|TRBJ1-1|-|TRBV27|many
CASSLQGHDTEAFF
TGTGCCAGCAGTTTACAGGGGCATGACACTGAAGCTTTCTTT
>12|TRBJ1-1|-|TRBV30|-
CAWGAGLLEAFF
TGTGCCTGGGGAGCCGGCTTACTTGAAGCTTTCTTT
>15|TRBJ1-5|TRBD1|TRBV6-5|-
CASRPRTGENQPQHF
TGTGCCAGCAGACCTAGGACAGGGGAGAATCAGCCCCAGCATTTT
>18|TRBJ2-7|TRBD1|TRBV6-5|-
CAGSSLGGGQGSSYEQYF
TGTGCCGGCAGTAGCCTGGGGGGTGGACAGGGAAGCTCCTACGAGCAGTACTTC
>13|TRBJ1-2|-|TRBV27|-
CAAALSRDYGYTF
TGTGCCGCCGCCCTAAGCCGCGACTATGGCTACACCTTC
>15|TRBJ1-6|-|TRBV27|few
CASSPGQFLNSPLHF
TGTGCCAGCAGTCCCGGACAGTTCCTTAATTCACCCCTCCACTTT
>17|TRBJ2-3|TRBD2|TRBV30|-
CAWSVAGGGRLERTQYF
TGTGCCTGGAGTGTCGCGGGTGGCGGGAGGCTCGAAAGGACGCAGTATTTT
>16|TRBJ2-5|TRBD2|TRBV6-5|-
CASSSSGTSRGETQYF
TGTGCCAGCAGTTCATCCGGGACTAGCCGTGGGGAGACCCAGTACTTC
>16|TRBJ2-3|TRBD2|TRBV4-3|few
CASSQEAGGTTDTQYF
TGCGCCAGCAGCCAAGAAGCGGGAGGTACCACAGATACGCAGTATTTT
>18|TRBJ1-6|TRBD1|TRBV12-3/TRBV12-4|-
CASRRTTGQLSYNSPLHF
TGTGCCAGCAGGCGGACTACGGGACAGCTCTCCTATAATTCACCCCTCCACTTT
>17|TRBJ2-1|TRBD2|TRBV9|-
CASSENPSLAGGDEQFF
TGTGCCAGCAGCGAGAACCCTTCACTAGCGGGGGGTGATGAGCAGTTCTTC
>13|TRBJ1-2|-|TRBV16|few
CASSQYNNYGYTF
TGTGCCAGCAGCCAATATAATAACTATGGCTACACCTTC
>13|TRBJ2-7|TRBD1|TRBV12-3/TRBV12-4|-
CASSRTGVDEQYF
TGTGCCAGCAGTCGGACAGGGGTCGACGAGCAGTACTTC
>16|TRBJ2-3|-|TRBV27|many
CASTPLGAGDTDTQYF
TGTGCCAGCACCCCACTAGGGGCAGGAGACACAGATACGCAGTATTTT
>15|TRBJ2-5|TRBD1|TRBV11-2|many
CASSKDRGSGETQYF
TGTGCCAGCAGCAAGGACAGGGGGTCAGGGGAGACCCAGTACTTC
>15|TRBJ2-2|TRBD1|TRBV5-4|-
CASSEGQGLGGELFF
TGTGCCAGCAGCGAGGGACAGGGGTTGGGCGGGGAGCTGTTTTTT
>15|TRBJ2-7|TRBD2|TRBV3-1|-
CASSQWASGPLEQYF
TGTGCCAGCAGCCAATGGGCTAGCGGCCCCCTCGAGCAGTACTTC
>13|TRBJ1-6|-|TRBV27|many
CASSQGADSPLHF
TGTGCCAGCAGTCAGGGTGCCGATTCACCCCTCCACTTT
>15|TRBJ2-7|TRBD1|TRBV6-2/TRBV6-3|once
CASRTSGQGVYEQYF
TGTGCCAGCAGAACCTCGGGACAGGGAGTGTACGAGCAGTACTTC
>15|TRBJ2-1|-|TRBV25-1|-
CASSDNPFSYNEQFF
TGTGCCAGCAGCGACAATCCCTTTTCCTACAATGAGCAGTTCTTC
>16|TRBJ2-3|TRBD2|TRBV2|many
CASSEPGLERTDTQYF
TGTGCCAGCAGTGAACCGGGACTAGAACGCACAGATACGCAGTATTTT
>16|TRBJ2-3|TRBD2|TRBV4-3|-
CARRQEPSGHTDTQYF
TGCGCCCGCCGCCAAGAGCCTAGCGGACACACAGATACGCAGTATTTT
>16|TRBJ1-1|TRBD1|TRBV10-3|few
CAISESMDRVSTEAFF
TGTGCCATCAGTGAGTCCATGGACAGGGTTTCCACTGAAGCTTTCTTT